Below, 20 T cell receptor beta chains from the same sample are listed, as sequenced in a study of breast tumors, draining lymph nodes, adjacent tissues. TCRdb recomputed calls from the multiplex PCR reads with MiXCR, one row per CDR3 protein. The repertoire consists of around 290,000 distinct CDR3 sequences, with about 30% occurring once and the leading ten covering 1.1%. Axillary draining lymph nodes of breast cancer patients supplied the node samples. The source material was axillary lymph node tissue. Source of these receptors: a female donor with breast cancer. Some clones in this sample may be carry-over from other donors' samples.

The CDR3 DNA is TGTGCCAGCAAAAATCCTAGCGGGGCTTACGAGCAGTACTTC. Its protein is CASKNPSGAYEQYF. The V gene is TRBV12-3 or TRBV12-4, the J gene TRBJ2-7, with TRBD2 matching 9 bases. J was trimmed by 4 bases and V by 7 bases; bases with no gene match: 8. CDR3 length: 14 amino acids.

This clonotype has at least ten counts. V gene TRBV5-1 combines with J gene TRBJ2-3; D is unclear. This CDR3 contains 14 residues. Per the germline V gene, CDR1 is SGHRS and CDR2 is YFSETQ. The V gene lost 4 bases and the J gene lost 2 bases, with 11 bases spanning the gap. In DNA form, the CDR3 reads TGCGCCAGCAGCACCGGACGGAACACAGATACGCAGTATTTT. This encodes CASSTGRNTDTQYF.

The chain employs TRBV4-1 and TRBJ2-4; TRBD2 agrees at 11 bases. J gave up 0 bases and V 4 bases, and 5 bases lay outside the gene matches. Germline V gene lookup returns CDR1 MGHRA and CDR2 YSYEKL. The CDR3 has 17 residues. CDR3 in DNA: TGCGCCAGCAGCCGGGGACTAGCGGAGGGAGCCAAAAACATTCAGTACTTC. This sequence encodes CASSRGLAEGAKNIQYF.

The chain employs TRBV5-1 and TRBJ2-1, with unresolved D. Trimming removed 4 bases at V and 9 bases at J, with 23 bases between. Germline assignment: CDR1 SGHRS and CDR2 YFSETQ. The CDR3 sequence is 16 residues long. The CDR3 DNA sequence: TGCGCCAGCAGCACCCTTTGGCAAGCAGGTAACAGTGAGCAGTTCTTC. Its protein is CASSTLWQAGNSEQFF.

This clonotype was seen at least ten times. The V gene is TRBV4-2, the J gene TRBJ2-1; 7 bases agree with TRBD1. Germline V lookup: CDR1 LGHNA, CDR2 YNFKEQ. The J segment lost 4 bases and the V segment lost 5 bases, leaving 5 bases of the junction unmatched. CDR3 length: 14 residues. CDR3 residues: CASSTGQLYNEQFF. The CDR3 region has the DNA TGTGCCAGCAGCACGGGACAGCTTTACAATGAGCAGTTCTTC.

About this clonotype itself: The junction shows a germline mismatch at one end, possibly a read error. The CDR3 DNA reads as TGCGGCGTTCGGGACCGACCTAATGAAAAGCTGTTTTTT. As protein: CGVRDRPNEKLFF. The chain recombines TRBV29-1 with TRBJ1-4, with D maybe TRBD1 (5 bases). This CDR3 is 13 amino acids long. CDR1 is SQVTM and CDR2 is ANQGSEA in the germline V gene. Combining the CDR3 with reference TRBV29-1 and TRBJ1-4 gives the whole variable domain SAVISQKPSRDICQRGTSLTIQCQVDSQVTMMFWYRQQPGQSLTLIATANQGSEATYESGFVIDKFPISRPNLTFSTLTVSNMSPEDSSIYLCGVRDRPNEKLFFGSGTQLSVL.

This clonotype was recorded at least ten times. The genes are TRBV5-1 and TRBJ2-6; tentatively, D is TRBD1 or TRBD2 (5 bases each). This CDR3 spans 19 amino acids. V was trimmed by 0 bases and J by 0 bases, leaving 16 bases between them. CDR1 and CDR2 (germline): SGHRS, YFSETQ. CDR3 DNA sequence: TGCGCCAGCAGCTTGGGGGGCAGCGGAAGCGGCTCTGGGGCCAACGTCCTGACTTTC. Its protein is CASSLGGSGSGSGANVLTF.

On this clonotype: This sequence may be a read error, since a much larger clone differs from it by one base. CDR3 amino acids: CASSFGGANEQFF. The CDR3 region has the DNA TGTGCCAGCAGTTTTGGCGGGGCCAATGAGCAGTTCTTC. V and J are TRBV11-2 and TRBJ2-1, with TRBD2 as a possible D gene (6 bases). Germline CDR1 reads SGHAT; CDR2 reads FQNNGV. V lost 6 bases and J 6 bases, leaving 12 bases between the germline ends. This CDR3 region has 13 residues.

CDR3 DNA: TGCAGTTACCTCAGGGACGGGCCCGCGAACACCGGGGAGCTGTTTTTT. Residues: CSYLRDGPANTGELFF. The chain combines TRBV20-1 with TRBJ2-2; D possibly uses TRBD1 or TRBD2 (5 bases each). The CDR3 has 16 residues. Germline V gene data show CDR1 as DFQATT and CDR2 as SNEGSKA (reference sequence). V lost 8 bases, J lost 0 bases, and 19 bases lay in between.

This clonotype came up many times. The V call is TRBV10-3, the J call TRBJ2-5, with 13 bases that match TRBD2. The CDR3 runs 13 residues. The V gene end was trimmed by 8 bases and the J gene end by 10 bases; junction bases not matched to a gene: 7. Germline V lookup: CDR1 ENHRY, CDR2 SYGVKD. The CDR3 bases are TGTGCCATCGGGACTAGCGGGAAAGGTGACCAGTACTTC. It codes for CAIGTSGKGDQYF.

In its sample, this clonotype was seen many times. The V call is TRBV10-3, the J call TRBJ1-6, with a tentative D call TRBD1 (6 bases). Germline V gives CDR1 ENHRY, CDR2 SYGVKD. The V and J ends lost 11 bases and 7 bases respectively, with 18 bases between them. The CDR3 is made up of 14 amino acids. This CDR3 is CAVTPGGRNSPLHF. The CDR3 nucleotides read TGTGCCGTTACCCCCGGGGGCCGAAATTCACCCCTCCACTTT.

This clonotype was seen once. An end of the junction does not agree with germline; a read error may underlie this. V usage is TRBV20-1 and J usage is TRBJ2-3; D may match TRBD1 or TRBD2 (6 bases each). This CDR3 has 13 amino acids. CDR1 and CDR2 from the germline V gene are DFQATT and SNEGSKA (reference sequence). The CDR3: CSTRKDGGRAQYF. DNA for the CDR3: TGCAGTACGAGAAAGGACGGGGGCCGGGCGCAGTACTTT.

This clonotype appeared once. Without the conserved terminal phenylalanine or tryptophan, this CDR3 likely stems from a read error. The genes are TRBV6-1 and TRBJ1-1; no firm D call. The germline gives CDR1 MNHNS, CDR2 SASEGT. Trimming shortened V by 2 bases and J by 4 bases, and 11 bases separated the two germline ends. The CDR3 runs 14 residues. This CDR3 is CASSELFRGTEAFS. The CDR3 DNA reads as TGTGCCAGCAGTGAACTATTCCGGGGCACTGAAGCTTTCTCT.

Comment on this clonotype: The germline gene is not matched at one end of the junction; a read error may be the cause. The chain couples TRBV11-3 to TRBJ2-7; the D is unclear. The CDR3 covers 14 residues. Germline V gene data show CDR1 as SGHNT and CDR2 as YENEEA. The CDR3 DNA follows: TGCGCCAGCAGCTTGGCAGGTTCCGCCTACGAGCGGTACTTC. Translating gives CASSLAGSAYERYF. The entire variable domain, with the rest obtained from reference TRBV11-3 and TRBJ2-7, is as follows: EAGVVQSPRYKIIEKKQPVAFWCNPISGHNTLYWYLQNLGQGPELLIRYENEEAVDDSQLPKDRFSAERLKGVDSTLKIQPAELGDSAVYLCASSLAGSAYERYFGPGTRLTVT.

Comment on this clonotype: One junction end disagrees with the germline gene, perhaps due to a read error. The chain joins TRBV20-1 to TRBJ1-6; weak D call: TRBD1 (6 bases). Germline V gene data show CDR1 as DFQATT and CDR2 as SNEGSKA (reference sequence). The CDR3 is 12 amino acids. CDR3 DNA: TGCAGTGCTCTCACAGGGAATTCACCCCCCCACTTT. Its protein is CSALTGNSPPHF.

This clonotype was counted at least ten times. The J gene is TRBJ2-2, the V gene TRBV5-1; D might be TRBD2 (5 bases). This CDR3 is built from 16 residues. The germline gives CDR1 SGHRS, CDR2 YFSETQ. Trimming removed 0 bases at V and 4 bases at J, with 13 bases between. The CDR3 sequence is CASSLEVGGSTGELFF. CDR3 coding DNA: TGCGCCAGCAGCTTGGAGGTAGGAGGCTCCACCGGGGAGCTGTTTTTT.

This clonotype was counted ten times or more. The chain links TRBV12-5 to TRBJ2-3; D gene ambiguous. The CDR3 runs to 15 residues. Trimming removed 3 bases from V and 1 base from J, with 11 bases in between. Germline V CDR1 and CDR2: LGHNT, FRNRAP. DNA of the CDR3: TGTGCTAGTGGTTTAGTTCCTAGTCGCACAGATACGCAGTATTTT. It is translated as CASGLVPSRTDTQYF. The whole variable domain, filled in from reference TRBV12-5 and TRBJ2-3, reads DARVTQTPRHKVTEMGQEVTMRCQPILGHNTVFWYRQTMMQGLELLAYFRNRAPLDDSGMPKDRFSAEMPDATLATLKIQPSEPRDSAVYFCASGLVPSRTDTQYFGPGTRLTVL.

CDR3 amino acids: CASSFSGGTEAFF. In DNA form, the CDR3 reads TGCGCCAGCAGCTTCAGTGGGGGCACTGAAGCTTTCTTT. The J gene is TRBJ1-1, the V gene TRBV5-1, with D possibly matching TRBD1 (5 bases). Germline assignment: CDR1 SGHRS and CDR2 YFSETQ. The CDR3 contains 13 residues. Deletions cut 2 bases from V and 4 bases from J, with 9 bases between.

This clonotype was seen many times. The chain couples TRBV2 to TRBJ1-2; D is perhaps TRBD1 (6 bases). This CDR3 has 13 residues. V dropped 4 bases and J dropped 3 bases, with 9 bases sitting between them. Germline V lookup: CDR1 SNHLY, CDR2 FYNNEI. CDR3 in DNA: TGTGCCAGCAGTGTGGACAGATACTATGGCTACACCTTC. It is translated as CASSVDRYYGYTF.

This clonotype has just a few counts. Just one base apart from a much larger clone, this may be a read error. CDR3 sequence: CASSFSGGTQYF. Written as DNA, the CDR3 is TGTGCCAGCAGTTTCTCTGGCGGGACCCAGTACTTC. The chain joins TRBV12-3 or TRBV12-4 to TRBJ2-5; D is undetermined. This CDR3 region has 12 residues. The V gene lost 3 bases and the J gene lost 7 bases, with 9 bases spanning the gap.